This T cell receptor beta chain was recorded in a study of blood T cell repertoires in COVID-19. In the study overall: In each case, the material was cDNA or gDNA derived from T cells, B-cell-depleted T cells, or PBMCs.

V shed 2 bases and J shed 0 bases, with 16 bases lying between them. Germline-derived CDR1 and CDR2 are LGHNA and YSLEER. The CDR3 loop spans 17 amino acids. Sequencing used immunoSEQ multiplex PCR; TCRdb keeps in-frame clones, though not all of them. The table lists over 600,000 clones, around 89% of them singletons. Sequences were obtained from peripheral blood. The sequence came from a woman aged 18-29 years with acute or convalescent COVID-19. This chain joins TRBV4-3 and TRBJ1-2, with unresolved D. This chain's CDR3 is CASSQKATPESNYGYTF. The CDR3 DNA reads as TGCGCCAGCAGCCAAAAAGCCACCCCCGAATCTAACTATGGCTACACCTTC.